This T cell receptor (beta chain) was obtained from a study of blood T cell repertoires in COVID-19. Participants, about 18 to 90 years old, spanned about two dozen US areas. Generated by immunoSEQ multiplex PCR, the TCRdb table keeps only in-frame clones and is missing some. The sample holds 200,000 or so clones; about 86% are singletons and the top ten take about 3.8%. V was cut by 4 bases and J by 6 bases, with 15 bases left in between. Germline CDR1 and CDR2: MDHEN and SYDVKM. The CDR3 is made up of 14 amino acids. This sequence was found in a woman between 40 and 50 years old with acute COVID-19. Sequenced sample: PBMCs or T cells enriched from blood (not recorded which). The chain has TRBV28 and TRBJ1-1; perhaps TRBD1 as D (5 bases). CDR3 protein: CASSSRQLGAEAFF. The DNA of the CDR3 is TGTGCCAGCAGTTCAAGACAGTTGGGCGCTGAAGCTTTCTTT.